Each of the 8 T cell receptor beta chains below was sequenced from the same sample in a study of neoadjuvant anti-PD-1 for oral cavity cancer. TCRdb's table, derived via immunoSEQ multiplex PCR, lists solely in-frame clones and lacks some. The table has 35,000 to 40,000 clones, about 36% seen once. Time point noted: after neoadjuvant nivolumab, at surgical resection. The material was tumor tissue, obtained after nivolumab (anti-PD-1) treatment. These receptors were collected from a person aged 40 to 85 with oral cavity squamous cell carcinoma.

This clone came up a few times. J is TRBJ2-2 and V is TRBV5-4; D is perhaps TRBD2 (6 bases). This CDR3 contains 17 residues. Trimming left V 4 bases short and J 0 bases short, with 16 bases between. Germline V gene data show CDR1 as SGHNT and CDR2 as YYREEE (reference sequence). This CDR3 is CASSVPLAGTNTGELFF. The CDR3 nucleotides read TGTGCCAGCAGCGTCCCTCTGGCGGGGACGAACACCGGGGAGCTGTTTTTT.

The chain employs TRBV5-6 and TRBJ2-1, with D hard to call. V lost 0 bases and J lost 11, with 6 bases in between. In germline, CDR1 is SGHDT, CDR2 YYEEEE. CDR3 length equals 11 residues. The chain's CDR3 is CASSLGGQQFF. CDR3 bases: TGTGCCAGCAGCTTGGGCGGACAGCAGTTCTTC.

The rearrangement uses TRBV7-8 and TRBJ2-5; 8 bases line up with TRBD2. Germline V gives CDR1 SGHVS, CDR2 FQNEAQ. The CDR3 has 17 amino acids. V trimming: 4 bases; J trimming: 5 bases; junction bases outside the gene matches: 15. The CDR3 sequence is CASSSHQSGRAWETQYF. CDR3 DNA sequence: TGTGCCAGCAGCTCTCACCAAAGCGGGAGAGCGTGGGAGACCCAGTACTTC. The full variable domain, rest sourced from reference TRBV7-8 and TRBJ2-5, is GAGVSQSPRYKVAKRGQDVALRCDPISGHVSLFWYQQALGQGPEFLTYFQNEAQLDKSGLPSDRFFAERPEGSVSTLKIQRTQQEDSAVYLCASSSHQSGRAWETQYFGPGTRLLVL.

CDR3 region: CASSLGPTGELFF. Written as DNA, the CDR3 is TGTGCCAGCAGCCTAGGACCTACCGGGGAGCTGTTTTTT. The V call is TRBV7-6, the J call TRBJ2-2; D remains unclear. Deletions cut 5 bases from V and 5 bases from J, with 9 bases between. The CDR3 is 13 residues long. Germline V gene data show CDR1 as SGHVS and CDR2 as FNYEAQ.

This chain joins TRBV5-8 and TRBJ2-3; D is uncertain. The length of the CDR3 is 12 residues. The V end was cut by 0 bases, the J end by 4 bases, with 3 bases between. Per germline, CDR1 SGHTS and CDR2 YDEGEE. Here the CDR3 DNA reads TGTGCCAGCAGCTTGGTGGCAGATACGCAGTATTTT. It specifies CASSLVADTQYF.

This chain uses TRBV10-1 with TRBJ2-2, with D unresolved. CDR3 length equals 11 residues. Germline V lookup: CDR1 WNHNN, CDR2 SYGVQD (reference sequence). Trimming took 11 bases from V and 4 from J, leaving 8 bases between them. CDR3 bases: TGCGCCTTCGACCGCACCGGGGAGCTGTTTTTT. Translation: CAFDRTGELFF.

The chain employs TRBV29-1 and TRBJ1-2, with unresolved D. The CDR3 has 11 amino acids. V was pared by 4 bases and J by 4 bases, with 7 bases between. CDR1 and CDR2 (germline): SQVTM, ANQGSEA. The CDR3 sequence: CSVGKSYGYTF. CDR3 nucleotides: TGCAGCGTTGGGAAATCCTATGGCTACACCTTC.

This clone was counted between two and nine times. The CDR3 sequence: CAISETGQNQPQHF. The CDR3 coding sequence is TGTGCCATCAGTGAGACAGGGCAGAATCAGCCCCAGCATTTT. The V call is TRBV10-3, the J call TRBJ1-5; tentatively, D is TRBD1 (6 bases). The CDR3 has 14 residues. Germline V gene lookup returns CDR1 ENHRY and CDR2 SYGVKD. Trimming removed 2 bases from V and 4 bases from J, with 9 bases in between.